This TCR beta chain was sequenced for a study of blood T cells in healthy people across ages (dated by TCRdb to about 2015). The study in broad terms: In model experiments, template switching captured about one uniquely barcoded TCR beta cDNA molecule for every two T cells. Using deep sequencing normalized with unique cDNA molecular identifiers, the study measured how TCR beta repertoire diversity changes with age. The donors were split into four age groups: young (average around 16 years), middle-aged (about 40), aged (approximately 60) and long-lived (approximately 80). To avoid experimental bias, donors of different ages were spread randomly across the sequencing lanes. Two additional independent replicas of 1 million unique cDNA reads from the same blood draw were analyzed for two donors (one aged 18 to 29 and one aged 80 or older).

Overall results and qualifications from the work: The percentage of naive T cells measured by flow cytometry correlated strongly with observed TCR beta diversity. Since profiling was done on bulk unsorted PBMCs, naive and antigen-experienced compartments could not be conclusively compared. Estimates of total diversity based on one million sequenced T cells were considered lower bounds and underestimates. The CMV infection status of donors was not known, potentially confounding age-related changes in expanded clonotypes. Compared with the aged group, the long-lived group had more naive CD4+ T cells, fewer expanded clones and increased TCR diversity, a pattern suggesting age selection. Observed TCR beta diversity per million T cells fell roughly linearly with age, and a significant reduction was already apparent by age roughly 40.

Libraries were constructed by 5' RACE. Sequencer: Illumina HiSeq 2500. A second PCR of roughly 7 to 11 cycles was performed with a sample-barcoded 5' primer and a J-beta primer mix. A template-switch 5' adaptor carrying 12 random nucleotides introduced a unique molecular identifier onto each TCR beta cDNA molecule. Each sample yielded at least 3 million CDR3-containing paired-end reads. First-strand cDNA was synthesized from all RNA with the Mint cDNA synthesis kit, primed by a TRBC-specific oligonucleotide. After uracil-DNA glycosylase treatment, a first 18-cycle PCR used universal primers M1SS and BC2_uni_R on all cDNA. In the original analysis: Each sample was normalized by randomly selecting 1 million high-quality reads, each carrying a distinct molecular identifier. Instead of being binned into consensus sequences, reads that shared molecular identifiers were thrown out. MiTCR, with a Q25 quality threshold and the strictest error-elimination algorithm, was used for CDR3 identification, clonotype clustering and error correction. A nonparametric unseen species model using Euler transformation provided a lower-bound estimate of total TCR beta diversity. TCRdb reanalyzed the raw reads on its own, using fastp at Q25 for trimming and MiXCR for clone calling, and kept in-frame beta chains. Rows with one shared CDR3 protein collapse into an entry with the most common genes and DNA. TCRdb, not the authors, supplied the V and J calls. The sample table records more than 1 million distinct CDR3 sequences; around 43% of these occur just once. The leading ten clones occupy 18% of the sample.

The roughly 38 donors, aged about 6 to 100 years, were systemically healthy Caucasian individuals from Russia. Each donor gave about 11 milliliters of peripheral blood, drawn into EDTA-treated Vacutainer tubes. PBMCs were isolated by Ficoll-Paque density-gradient centrifugation, with at least 7 million obtained per sample. Total RNA, at least 5 micrograms per sample, was extracted from PBMCs with Trizol reagent. For every donor, flow cytometry on a PBMC aliquot measured the percentage of naive CD45RAhigh/CD27high T cells. On this clonotype itself: Its recognized antigen is unknown. Within one base of it there is no much larger clone, and no base qualities were kept.

The CDR3, from cysteine to phenylalanine, totals 13 residues. Only CDR3 DNA remains: 39 bases, in frame from the first base. As encoded in the germline V gene, CDR1 is SNHLY while CDR2 is FYNNEI. V is cut by 7 bases and J by 3 bases, and the space between the germline ends is 12 bases. This sequence was found in a woman in her fifties or sixties in good health. Sequencing input: blood. The V and J genes are TRBV2 and TRBJ2-5; possibly the D gene is TRBD2, per 7 matching bases. The sequence in DNA is TGTGCCAGCACGGGGGGCGTGGAAGAGACCCAGTACTTC. It is translated as CASTGGVEETQYF.